This is a list of T cell receptor beta chains from one sample in a study of blood T cells in healthy people across ages. Using its own MiXCR run on the 5' RACE reads, TCRdb lists one record per CDR3 protein. Of about 690,000 distinct CDR3 sequences listed, 40% to 45% are singletons. Sequencing was performed on blood. The receptors derive from a man aged 80 or over in good health. Each CDR3 is given with its conserved first and last residue. Fields, in order: J gene, clone size, V gene, D gene, CDR3 protein. D genes are given only for firm matches. Size is stated for part of the rows, as once, few or many counts, or as a class when the clone is expanded.

TRBJ2-7 . TRBV5-1 TRBD2 CASTRTSGNNEQYF
TRBJ2-1 . TRBV6-1 . CASSETASEQFF
TRBJ2-1 . TRBV4-3 . CASSQDVMAGYNEQFF
TRBJ2-2 . TRBV7-9 TRBD1 CASSLMAGTGGVGELFF
TRBJ2-1 . TRBV6-5 TRBD1 CASSHDRARYNEQFF
TRBJ2-1 few TRBV5-1 . CASSSGTVNSYNEQFF
TRBJ2-3 many TRBV5-1 . CASSRQQDGDTQYF
TRBJ2-5 . TRBV6-4 TRBD2 CASSPTGTSGNEQYF
TRBJ1-4 . TRBV6-2/TRBV6-3 . CASSYAKEKLFF
TRBJ2-1 few TRBV21-1 . CASSKVTVPYNEQFF
TRBJ2-1 . TRBV5-4 . CASSRDLSSYNEQFF
. . TRBV20-1 TRBD1 CSAGKQGGSSYEQYF
TRBJ2-5 . TRBV6-5 TRBD1 CASTYGTGVREQYF
TRBJ1-4 . TRBV2 . CASSDRGRQEKLFF
TRBJ2-6 . TRBV19 . CASSSRTLTSGANVLTF
TRBJ2-7 once TRBV28 TRBD1 CASSLNRQGGSYEQYF
TRBJ1-1 . TRBV9 . CASSTGRGTEAFF
TRBJ2-5 many TRBV24-1 . CATSVGGNEQYF
TRBJ1-6 few TRBV9 . CASSVGQSENSPLHF
TRBJ1-1 many TRBV15 . CATSRDLADTEAFF
TRBJ1-5 . TRBV25-1 . CASSESRGWASNQPQHF
TRBJ2-7 few TRBV13 . CASSQTSSYEQYF
TRBJ2-1 . TRBV7-2 TRBD2 CASSVYRTSGEQFF
TRBJ2-7 . TRBV4-3 . CASSQVWQGPYEQYF
. few TRBV12-3/TRBV12-4 TRBD1 CASSFELGTGPYEQYF
TRBJ2-3 few TRBV4-2 TRBD1 CASSQSDRAHTQYF
TRBJ2-3 . TRBV7-2 . CASSFKGSSTDTQYF
TRBJ2-3 many TRBV7-6 . CASSAGTGGLQYF
TRBJ2-7 . TRBV7-3 . CASSLYGNSYEQYF
TRBJ2-2 once TRBV7-2 TRBD2 CASSLAALAGGRGGELFF
TRBJ2-3 many TRBV20-1 TRBD1 CSASLPTGTGGPDTQYF
TRBJ2-1 few TRBV20-1 TRBD2 CSAGKAGSSYNEQFF
. few TRBV11-2 . CASSKSGGGETQYF
TRBJ1-3 . TRBV29-1 TRBD1 CSGQGASGNTIYF
TRBJ2-4 once TRBV6-6 TRBD2 CASSYSGGRGGTNIQYF
TRBJ2-1 few TRBV29-1 . CSSRTGGYEQFF
TRBJ1-4 . TRBV20-1 . CSARSQGTNEKLFF
TRBJ1-1 . TRBV30 . CAWSPQLGTEAFF
TRBJ2-1 many TRBV19 . CASSKRQGGYNEQFF
TRBJ2-7 . TRBV9 . CASSVAPQGGGYEQYF
TRBJ1-5 few TRBV6-2/TRBV6-3 . CASNSGKGNQPQHF
TRBJ1-5 few TRBV20-1 . CSAEGRRSQPQHF
TRBJ2-2 . TRBV28 . CASSLRGASNTGELFF
TRBJ2-7 . TRBV6-2/TRBV6-3 TRBD1 CASSYTRPGGYEQYF
TRBJ2-7 many TRBV27 . CASSSLGCEQYF
TRBJ2-2 few TRBV7-9 TRBD1 CASARGTGGPGELFF
TRBJ2-1 few TRBV6-2/TRBV6-3 . CASSKTGHEQFF
TRBJ2-2 . TRBV15 TRBD1 CATSRLETGVSNTGELFF
TRBJ2-3 . TRBV21-1 . CASSASGASTDTQYF
TRBJ1-4 few TRBV20-1 . CSASYGALNEKLFF